The rows below give T cell receptor beta chains drawn from one sample of a study of shared clonotypes between healthy human individuals. This table comes from immunoSEQ multiplex PCR, and its TCRdb copy is limited to in-frame clones, with some not included. The sample contains some 690,000 clones, less than 95% of which appear only once. Input material: memory CD8+ T cells from PBMCs. The receptors were sampled from a man between 18 and 29 years old in good health. Some clones in this sample may be carry-over from other donors' samples. Both conserved end residues are trimmed from each CDR3.

TRBV13,TRBJ1-1,ASSLEGSLNTEAF
TRBV7-2,TRBJ1-2,ASSPPRTYGYT
TRBV4-1,TRBJ2-5,ASSPSSRSQETQY
TRBV6-5,TRBJ2-7,ASRGTPYEQY
TRBV14,TRBJ1-2,ASSQDWRAYYGYT
TRBV30,TRBJ2-5,AWSLTLAGGAETQY
TRBV27,TRBJ2-2,ASSLLGTGGSTGELF
TRBV9,TRBJ2-7,ASSVGGFSYEQY
TRBV7-2,TRBJ2-3,ASREPGLTETDTQY
TRBV28,TRBJ2-2,ASTPWRLKGGELF
TRBV27,TRBJ1-2,ASSSSLTGMYGYT
TRBV30,TRBJ1-5,AWRGTGADQPQH
TRBV28,TRBJ2-1,ASSLYRDSSYNEQF
TRBV7-9,TRBJ2-7,ASSPGVRVHEQY
TRBV18,TRBJ2-2,ASSPKPHLRGEPGELF
TRBV28,TRBJ2-7,ASSFTPGGYYEQY
TRBV28,TRBJ2-7,ASSLFEGELSYEQY
TRBV30,TRBJ1-1,AWSDSGNTEAF
TRBV15,TRBJ2-3,ATSRDEVLPRGDTQY
TRBV30,TRBJ2-2,AWTDTNTGELF
TRBV9,TRBJ2-1,ASSVTGTGDNEQF
TRBV25-1,TRBJ2-7,ASSDFGHEQY
TRBV11-2,TRBJ2-7,ASSLTLAGVEQY
TRBV2,TRBJ2-1,ASSEKSLAPYNEQF
TRBV28,TRBJ1-2,ASRRGLGKNGYT
TRBV4-3,TRBJ2-4,ASSQDRAAKNIQY
TRBV13,TRBJ2-7,ASSMAGGRNPYEQY
TRBV7-2,TRBJ1-1,ASSSVGTEAF
TRBV9,TRBJ2-1,ASSPPAPNHRF
TRBV19,TRBJ2-7,ASSITGVYEQY
TRBV30,TRBJ1-4,AFSDGELF
TRBV9,TRBJ2-7,ASSVGSDRPYEQY
TRBV9,TRBJ2-7,ASSPLAGGPPIYEQY
TRBV6-6,TRBJ2-7,ASSYSRTYEQY
TRBV2,TRBJ2-7,ASRGPGLADPYEQY
TRBV5-6,TRBJ2-7,ASSLYSGETY
TRBV27,TRBJ2-1,ASSLPPAGDVNEQF
TRBV4-1,TRBJ1-2,ASSQLVAGDWGYT
TRBV6-5,TRBJ2-7,ASSYTYSYEQY
TRBV11-2,TRBJ2-3,ASSLGGLAGADTQY
TRBV28,TRBJ2-7,ASSIRTSGRTYEQY
TRBV9,TRBJ2-7,ASGSVYEQY
TRBV29-1,TRBJ2-5,SAKGQGFQETQY
TRBV28,TRBJ2-5,ASTPLAGWTQETQY
TRBV11-2,TRBJ2-1,ASSSRDRGQGEQF
TRBV28,TRBJ1-5,ASSSPRDRHNQPQH
TRBV18,TRBJ2-7,ASSPRTRMGEEQY
TRBV9,TRBJ2-7,ASSEGLGGYEQY
TRBV30,TRBJ1-1,AWSLTENTEAF
TRBV7-9,TRBJ2-1,ASSLRTSGSNEQF
TRBV15,TRBJ2-1,ATSRGSGSLYNEQF
TRBV29-1,TRBJ2-1,SVWSVTGVNYEQF
TRBV9,TRBJ2-2,ASSSWTGELF
TRBV30,TRBJ1-1,AWSEQGEGMNTEAF
TRBV23-1,TRBJ1-4,ASSREKLF
TRBV28,TRBJ2-1,ASSNRDWDNRDEQF
TRBV7-9,TRBJ2-4,ASSLGWADENIQY